Listed here are 24 T cell receptor beta chains from one sample, sequenced in a study of CD8 T cells in ankylosing spondylitis. TCRdb analysed the 5' RACE reads with MiXCR anew, one entry per CDR3 protein. The table includes around 210,000 distinct CDR3 sequences, 8% to 9% detected once. Sequences were obtained from blood, either unsorted or a sorted T cell fraction (not recorded which). These receptors were collected from a female donor with ankylosing spondylitis or in good health (not recorded which).

The chain is built from TRBV7-2 and TRBJ2-7, with D perhaps TRBD2 (5 bases). The V end was cut by 5 bases, the J end by 5 bases, with 13 bases between. The CDR3 contains 13 residues. Germline CDR1 SGHTA, CDR2 FQGNSA. CDR3 DNA sequence: TGTGCCAGCAGCCCAACGCGCGGGCACGAGCAGTACTTC. Translation gives CASSPTRGHEQYF.

The table lists this clonotype with a few counts. The chain uses TRBV30 and TRBJ2-5; weak D call: TRBD1 (5 bases). The length of the CDR3 is 11 residues. Germline assignment: CDR1 GTSNPN and CDR2 SVGIG (reference sequence). Trimming took 8 bases from V and 5 from J, leaving 12 bases between them. The CDR3 bases are TGTGCCGCGGACACGGAGGAGACCCAGTACTTC. The encoded protein is CAADTEETQYF.

This clonotype was seen at least ten times. This sequence joins TRBV15 and TRBJ2-7, with D perhaps TRBD2 (6 bases). The CDR3 runs 13 residues. Germline assignment: CDR1 LNHNV and CDR2 YYDKDF (reference sequence). Trimming removed 3 bases at V and 3 bases at J, with 9 bases between. The CDR3, as DNA: TGTGCCACCAGCAGGGGGGAGGACTACGAGCAGTACTTC. Its translation is CATSRGEDYEQYF.

This clonotype has ten or more counts. The chain joins TRBV20-1 to TRBJ1-1; D perhaps matches TRBD1 (5 bases). With 6 bases removed from V and 3 bases from J, the gap between germline ends came to 14 bases. Germline CDR1 and CDR2: DFQATT and SNEGSKA (reference sequence). This CDR3 has 13 amino acids. The CDR3 bases are TGCAGTGCCAGGGCCTTTAGAGACACTGAAGCTTTCTTT. Translated: CSARAFRDTEAFF.

This clonotype showed up many times. This chain joins TRBV2 and TRBJ2-5, with 11 positions matching TRBD1. The CDR3 has 14 amino acids. The germline gives CDR1 SNHLY, CDR2 FYNNEI. Unmatched junction bases numbered 9, after V lost 10 bases and J lost 5 bases. Here the CDR3 reads CATAGQGAGETQYF. As DNA, the CDR3 is TGTGCCACCGCAGGACAGGGGGCGGGGGAGACCCAGTACTTC.

This sequence joins TRBV10-2 and TRBJ1-1; perhaps TRBD1 as D (6 bases). Germline V gives CDR1 WSHSY, CDR2 SAAADI. The CDR3 is 12 residues long. The ends were cut back, 9 bases at V and 4 bases at J, with 12 bases in the middle. The CDR3 is CASGYRATEAFF. CDR3 bases: TGCGCCAGTGGGTACAGGGCCACTGAAGCTTTCTTT.

There are a few counts of this clonotype. Written as DNA, the CDR3 is TGCAGCGTTGAAGGGGGTTTTGGCGCTGAAGCTTTCTTT. This gives the protein CSVEGGFGAEAFF. V and J are TRBV29-1 and TRBJ1-1; the D is unclear. Between the trimmed V and J ends, which lost 1 base and 6 bases, there was a span of 12 bases. CDR1 SQVTM and CDR2 ANQGSEA come from the germline V gene. The CDR3 length is 13 residues. Full variable domain (outside the CDR3, taken from reference TRBV29-1 and TRBJ1-1): SAVISQKPSRDICQRGTSLTIQCQVDSQVTMMFWYRQQPGQSLTLIATANQGSEATYESGFVIDKFPISRPNLTFSTLTVSNMSPEDSSIYLCSVEGGFGAEAFFGQGTRLTVV.

This clonotype has a count of ten or more. J is TRBJ2-1 and V is TRBV20-1, with 12 bases aligning to TRBD2. The CDR3 has 16 amino acids. V lost 5 bases, J lost 6 bases, and 11 bases stayed unmatched. The germline gives CDR1 DFQATT, CDR2 SNEGSKA (reference sequence). Written as DNA, the CDR3 is TGCAGTGCTCTCCAGGCTAGCGGGAGGGCCTTCAATGAGCAGTTCTTC. Translated: CSALQASGRAFNEQFF.

This clonotype was recorded many times. The chain links TRBV28 to TRBJ1-1, with 7 positions matching TRBD1. V dropped 7 bases and J dropped 7; count of bases not matched to a gene: 9. The CDR3 covers 13 residues. CDR1 and CDR2 from the germline V gene are MDHEN and SYDVKM. CDR3 region: CASTTWDSSEAFF. The CDR3 bases are TGTGCCAGCACCACATGGGACAGCAGTGAAGCTTTCTTT.

This clonotype was observed at least ten times. The chain couples TRBV5-1 to TRBJ1-2, with 8 bases that match TRBD1. V lost 3 bases, J lost 5 bases, and 12 bases stayed unmatched. Looked up from germline, CDR1 is SGHRS and CDR2 is YFSETQ. The CDR3 consists of 16 residues. CDR3 bases: TGCGCCAGCAGCTGGAGTACCAGGGGGCACCCGTATGGCTACACCTTC. Protein: CASSWSTRGHPYGYTF.

This clonotype was seen more than once but under ten times. The DNA for the CDR3 is TGTGCCAGCAGCCCCTCCCTACCGGACACTGAAGCTTTCTTT. Its translation: CASSPSLPDTEAFF. The J gene is TRBJ1-1, the V gene TRBV7-9; D uncertain. The CDR3 spans 14 residues. Germline loops: CDR1 SEHNR, CDR2 FQNEAQ (reference sequence). V shed 5 bases and J shed 3 bases, with 13 bases lying between them. The complete variable domain, with remaining parts taken from reference TRBV7-9 and TRBJ1-1, reads DTGVSQNPRHKITKRGQNVTFRCDPISEHNRLYWYRQTLGQGPEFLTYFQNEAQLEKSRLLSDRFSAERPKGSFSTLEIQRTEQGDSAMYLCASSPSLPDTEAFFGQGTRLTVV.

Comment on this clonotype: Since a much larger clone is just one base distant, this may be a read error. The V and J genes are TRBV19 and TRBJ2-3, with D unclear. With the DNA end fitting TRBJ1-5 better, the J assignment may be wrong. The CDR3 runs to 16 residues. Germline V lookup: CDR1 LNHDA, CDR2 SQIVND (reference sequence). As DNA, the CDR3 is TGTGCCAGTAGTCCCCAAATTAGCGGATACACAGATACGCAGCATTTT. It codes for CASSPQISGYTDTQHF.

Ten or more counts support this clonotype. The chain is built from TRBV12-3 or TRBV12-4 and TRBJ2-1; 8 nucleotides agree with TRBD2. V lost 7 bases, J lost 9 bases, and 11 bases stayed unmatched. The CDR3 covers 14 residues. CDR3 sequence reads: CASTSPGGVVEQFF. The DNA of the CDR3 is TGTGCCAGCACCTCGCCCGGGGGGGTAGTTGAGCAGTTCTTC.

Many counts were recorded for this clonotype. This chain links TRBV3-1 with TRBJ2-7; D remains unclear. The V gene's germline CDR1 is LGHDT and CDR2 YNNKEL (reference sequence). The length of the CDR3 is 15 residues. Trimming stripped 2 bases from V and 0 bases from J, with 11 bases between. The CDR3 loop is CASSQMWGSSYEQYF. CDR3 DNA: TGTGCCAGCAGCCAAATGTGGGGAAGCTCCTACGAGCAGTACTTC.

This clonotype was counted at least ten times. V and J are TRBV5-1 and TRBJ2-4; D gene uncertain. CDR1 SGHRS and CDR2 YFSETQ come from the germline V gene. This CDR3 is built from 16 residues. V dropped 4 bases and J dropped 7 bases, with 21 bases sitting between them. Written as DNA, the CDR3 is TGCGCCAGCAGCCCCACCTCGTCGAATGTGGGGAACATTCAGTACTTC. Encoded protein: CASSPTSSNVGNIQYF.

There are many counts of this clonotype. V is TRBV2 and J is TRBJ1-5; the D gene is possibly TRBD1 (6 bases). Germline CDR1 reads SNHLY; CDR2 reads FYNNEI. The V gene lost 4 bases and the J gene lost 6 bases, with 13 bases spanning the gap. The CDR3 extends over 14 amino acids. The CDR3 bases are TGTGCCAGCAGTGTACAGGGACGAGGTCAGCCCCAGCATTTT. It yields the protein CASSVQGRGQPQHF.

This clonotype was picked up many times. The V gene is TRBV7-8, the J gene TRBJ1-2; D is perhaps TRBD1 (5 bases). Trimming removed 3 bases at V and 4 bases at J, with 15 bases between. The CDR3 is made up of 15 amino acids. CDR1 and CDR2 from the germline V gene are SGHVS and FQNEAQ. CDR3 residues: CASSFHNPGGYGYTF. The CDR3 DNA is TGTGCCAGCAGCTTCCATAACCCCGGGGGCTATGGCTACACCTTC. The variable domain in full, completed from reference TRBV7-8 and TRBJ1-2, reads GAGVSQSPRYKVAKRGQDVALRCDPISGHVSLFWYQQALGQGPEFLTYFQNEAQLDKSGLPSDRFFAERPEGSVSTLKIQRTQQEDSAVYLCASSFHNPGGYGYTFGSGTRLTVV.

In this sample, this clonotype turned up many times. The chain carries TRBV20-1 and TRBJ1-1; D is possibly TRBD1 (5 bases). CDR1 is DFQATT and CDR2 is SNEGSKA in the germline V gene (reference sequence). The length of the CDR3 is 15 residues. V was clipped by 2 bases and J by 0 bases, with 13 bases between them. The CDR3 DNA follows: TGCAGTGCTAGACCTCGGGGGGTGGTGAACACTGAAGCTTTCTTT. Its translation: CSARPRGVVNTEAFF.

There are a few counts of this clonotype. The junction departs from germline at one end; a sequencing error may be responsible. The chain combines TRBV20-1 with TRBJ2-4; TRBD1 matches 9 bases. Germline assignment: CDR1 DFQATT and CDR2 SNEGSKA (reference sequence). This CDR3 contains 15 residues. CDR3 DNA: TGCTGTGCTAGGGGGACAGGGAGTAGGGTAAACATTCAGTACTTC. It specifies CCARGTGSRVNIQYF.

Many counts were recorded for this clonotype. V and J are TRBV20-1 and TRBJ2-7; the match to TRBD1 covers 8 bases. This CDR3 spans 14 amino acids. Per the germline V gene, CDR1 is DFQATT and CDR2 is SNEGSKA (reference sequence). Trimming removed 6 bases from V and 4 bases from J; junction bases left unmatched: 11. The CDR3 DNA follows: TGCAGTGCCGACCTCGGACAGGGTAGTTACGAGCAGTACTTC. Protein: CSADLGQGSYEQYF.

This clonotype was seen many times. The chain is built from TRBV28 and TRBJ2-5, with D possibly being TRBD1 (5 bases). The CDR3 spans 14 residues. Trimming stripped 4 bases from V and 4 bases from J, with 13 bases between. The germline gives CDR1 MDHEN, CDR2 SYDVKM. Written as DNA, the CDR3 is TGTGCCAGCAGTTCGGCAGGGATGGGAGAGACCCAGTACTTC. Translating it yields CASSSAGMGETQYF.

This chain connects TRBV20-1 to TRBJ2-1, with TRBD2 matching over 10 bases. Germline V gives CDR1 DFQATT, CDR2 SNEGSKA (reference sequence). The CDR3 sequence is 15 residues long. V trimming: 4 bases; J trimming: 5 bases; junction bases outside the gene matches: 8. CDR3 DNA: TGCAGTGCTATTCCCGGGACTAGCGCCCACAATGAGCAGTTCTTC. Translation: CSAIPGTSAHNEQFF.

This clonotype came up many times. The chain joins TRBV20-1 to TRBJ1-1, with unresolved D. Per germline, CDR1 DFQATT and CDR2 SNEGSKA (reference sequence). With 6 bases removed from V and 2 bases from J, the gap between germline ends came to 13 bases. The CDR3 covers 13 residues. The DNA of the CDR3 is TGCAGTGCCACACCCGGACGAAACACTGAAGCTTTCTTT. Protein product: CSATPGRNTEAFF.

This sequence joins TRBV7-2 and TRBJ2-1, with 11 positions matching TRBD2. Per germline, CDR1 SGHTA and CDR2 FQGNSA. There are 15 residues in the CDR3. V shed 1 base and J 10 bases; nucleotides not matched to a gene: 6. The CDR3 reads CASSLELAGGGEQFF. The DNA for the CDR3 is TGTGCCAGCAGCTTAGAGTTAGCGGGAGGGGGGGAGCAGTTCTTC.